Listed here is a single TCR beta chain. Its antigen remains unknown. The data belong to a study of cytomegalovirus exposure and HLA in healthy donors. V lost 4 bases to trimming and J lost 0 bases, with 10 bases between them. CDR1 and CDR2 from the germline V gene are SGHTA and FQGNSA. The CDR3 runs 15 residues. Researchers ran the PCR with 60 Vbeta and 13 Jbeta primers. TCRdb's copy holds only in-frame clones and misses some; the assay was immunoSEQ multiplex PCR. The sample lists some 190,000 clones; just under 75% were seen once. The study's findings and limits: As a later analysis revealed, most CMV-associated TCR beta chains appeared HLA-restricted. Across donors, sequencing depth was assumed by presence/absence analyses to be roughly uniform. The records held CMV serostatus as the only immune exposure information.

This TCR was sampled from a man under 40 in good health and CMV-seropositive. Sample: PBMCs. This sequence joins TRBV7-2 and TRBJ2-4; D is ambiguous. The CDR3 sequence is CASSSDILAKNIQYF. The CDR3, as DNA: TGTGCCAGCAGCTCTGACATTCTAGCCAAAAACATTCAGTACTTC.